This T cell receptor beta chain is drawn from a study of T cells in Graves' hyperthyroidism and ophthalmopathy. It was RNA transcripts that yielded the amplified TCR beta CDR3 regions. With the HTBI primer set, the TCR CDR3 went through a first round of RT-PCR. Via MiXCR, TCRdb re-called the multiplex PCR reads, giving one row per CDR3 protein. The sample shows about 600,000 distinct CDR3 sequences, approximately 16% of them seen only once. Lactation, pregnancy, other autoimmune disease or uncontrolled infection led to exclusion of patients. Diagnoses used clinical symptoms, serum thyroxine and TRAb, thyroid ultrasound and orbital computed tomography. Germline V CDR1 and CDR2: DFQATT, SNEGSKA (reference sequence). There are 15 residues in the CDR3. Trimming at V came to 1 base and at J to 4 bases, leaving 9 bases not matched to a gene.

J is TRBJ2-5 and V is TRBV20-1; 7 nucleotides align to TRBD2. The origin of this receptor is a middle-aged woman with Graves' ophthalmopathy. The material sequenced was blood. CDR3 region: CSARAGGYGRETQYF. CDR3 coding DNA: TGCAGTGCTAGAGCGGGGGGTTATGGGAGAGAGACCCAGTACTTC.